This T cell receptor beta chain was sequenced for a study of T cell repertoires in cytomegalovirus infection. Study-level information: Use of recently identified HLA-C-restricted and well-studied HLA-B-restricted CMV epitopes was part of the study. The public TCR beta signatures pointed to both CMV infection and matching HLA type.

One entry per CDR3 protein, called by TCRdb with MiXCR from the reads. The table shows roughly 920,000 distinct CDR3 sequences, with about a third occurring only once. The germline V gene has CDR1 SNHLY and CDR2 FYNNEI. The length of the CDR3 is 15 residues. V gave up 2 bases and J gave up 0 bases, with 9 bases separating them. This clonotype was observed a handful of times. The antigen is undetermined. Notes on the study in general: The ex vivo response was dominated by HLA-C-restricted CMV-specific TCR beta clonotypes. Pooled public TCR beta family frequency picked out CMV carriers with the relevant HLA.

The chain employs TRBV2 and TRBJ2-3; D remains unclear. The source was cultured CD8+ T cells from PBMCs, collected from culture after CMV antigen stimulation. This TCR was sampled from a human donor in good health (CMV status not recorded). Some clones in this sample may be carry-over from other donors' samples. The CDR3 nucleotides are TGTGCCAGCAGTGAAATTGACTCTAGCACAGATACGCAGTATTTT. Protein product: CASSEIDSSTDTQYF. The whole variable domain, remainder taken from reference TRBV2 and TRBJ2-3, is EPEVTQTPSHQVTQMGQEVILRCVPISNHLYFYWYRQILGQKVEFLVSFYNNEISEKSEIFDDQFSVERPDGSNFTLKIRSTKLEDSAMYFCASSEIDSSTDTQYFGPGTRLTVL.